Given below is one T cell receptor beta chain in context. Its specificity is not known. These data originate in a study of cytomegalovirus exposure and HLA in healthy donors. Overall study: The study's early data release held about 85 million unique TCRs from HLA-typed donors.

CDR3 length: 18 residues. Germline V CDR1 and CDR2: GTSNPN, SVGIG (reference sequence). Trimming removed 0 bases at V and 0 bases at J, with 15 bases between. In the PCR, 60 Vbeta and 13 Jbeta primers were used. TCRdb's copy holds only in-frame clones and misses some; the assay was immunoSEQ multiplex PCR. The sample has about 110,000 clones; approximately 70% are singletons. Study-level results: Accurate HLA-A and HLA-B prediction from TCR beta sequences was reported for most subjects. The authors later found TCR association rates varying by HLA locus, with DRB1 most and HLA-C fewest.

Samples came from healthy bone marrow donors. The V and J genes are TRBV30 and TRBJ1-6, with D possibly being TRBD1 (6 bases). The sample consisted of PBMCs. This receptor was identified in an older woman in good health and CMV-seropositive. This CDR3 reads CAWSVFQGTGSYNSPLHF. In DNA, the CDR3 is TGTGCCTGGAGTGTATTTCAGGGGACGGGCTCCTATAATTCACCCCTCCACTTT.